Given below is one T cell receptor beta chain in context. The CDR3 extends over 17 amino acids. CDR1 is KGHDR, CDR2 SFDVKD, per germline. V lost 5 bases to trimming and J lost 6 bases, with 23 bases between them. These data are taken from a study of blood T cell repertoires in COVID-19. As handled by the study authors: From reference gene primer amplification, estimates of nucleated cell counts were derived. Assay: immunoSEQ multiplex PCR; the TCRdb copy retains only in-frame clones and omits some. V and J calls and clone size are given by that table; D and trimming were obtained from the DNA. The sample yields some 120,000 clones, around four fifths seen once.

Specimen: peripheral blood. The chain uses TRBV24-1 and TRBJ2-3, with a possible D match to TRBD2 (6 bases). The sequence derives from a human donor in a cohort sampled during active COVID-19. The CDR3 nucleotides are TGTGCCACCAGTGGAAAGGGCCCTTACGGGGGTGCGGATACGCAGTATTTT. Translated, it gives CATSGKGPYGGADTQYF.